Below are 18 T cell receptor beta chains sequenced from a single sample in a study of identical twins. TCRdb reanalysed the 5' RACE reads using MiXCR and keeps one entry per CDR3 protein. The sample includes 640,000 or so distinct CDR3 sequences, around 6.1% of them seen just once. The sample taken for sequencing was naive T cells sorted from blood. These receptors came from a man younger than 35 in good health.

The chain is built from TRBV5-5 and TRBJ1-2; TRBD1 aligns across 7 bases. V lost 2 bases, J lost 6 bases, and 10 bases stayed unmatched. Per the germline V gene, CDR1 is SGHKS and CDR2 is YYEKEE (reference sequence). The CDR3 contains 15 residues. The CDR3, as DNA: TGTGCCAGCAGCTTTGGGGAAGGGGACAGCGATGGCTACACCTTC. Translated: CASSFGEGDSDGYTF.

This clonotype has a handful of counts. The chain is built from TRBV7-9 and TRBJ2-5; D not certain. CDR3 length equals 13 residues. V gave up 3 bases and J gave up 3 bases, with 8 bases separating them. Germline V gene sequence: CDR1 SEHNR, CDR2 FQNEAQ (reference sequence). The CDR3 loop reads CASSLLWEETQYF. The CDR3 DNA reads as TGTGCCAGCAGCTTGTTGTGGGAAGAGACCCAGTACTTC.

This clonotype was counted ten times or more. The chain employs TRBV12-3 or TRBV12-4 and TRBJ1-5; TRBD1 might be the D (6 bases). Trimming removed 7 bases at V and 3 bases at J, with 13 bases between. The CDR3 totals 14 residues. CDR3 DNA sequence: TGTGCCAGCAATTGGGGGCTATCCAATCAGCCCCAGCATTTT. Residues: CASNWGLSNQPQHF.

The CDR3: CASSQISGRADTQYF. The CDR3 DNA reads as TGTGCCAGCAGCCAGATCAGCGGGAGAGCAGATACGCAGTATTTT. The V gene is TRBV9, the J gene TRBJ2-3; 8 nucleotides agree with TRBD2. After removal of 4 bases from V and 4 bases from J, the junction contained 8 bases not matched to a gene. CDR1 and CDR2 (germline): SGDLS, YYNGEE. The CDR3 is 15 residues long.

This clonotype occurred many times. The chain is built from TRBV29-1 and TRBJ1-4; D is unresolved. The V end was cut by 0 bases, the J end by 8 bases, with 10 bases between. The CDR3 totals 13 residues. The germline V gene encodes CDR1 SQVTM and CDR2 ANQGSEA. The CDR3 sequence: CSVEDGHAEKLFF. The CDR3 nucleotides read TGCAGCGTTGAAGATGGGCACGCCGAAAAACTGTTTTTT.

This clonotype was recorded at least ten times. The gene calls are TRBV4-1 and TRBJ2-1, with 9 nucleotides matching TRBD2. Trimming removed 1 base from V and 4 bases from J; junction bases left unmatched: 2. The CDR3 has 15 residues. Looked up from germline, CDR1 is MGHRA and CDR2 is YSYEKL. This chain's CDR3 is CASSQGLAGYNEQFF. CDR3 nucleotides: TGCGCCAGCAGCCAAGGGCTAGCGGGGTACAATGAGCAGTTCTTC.

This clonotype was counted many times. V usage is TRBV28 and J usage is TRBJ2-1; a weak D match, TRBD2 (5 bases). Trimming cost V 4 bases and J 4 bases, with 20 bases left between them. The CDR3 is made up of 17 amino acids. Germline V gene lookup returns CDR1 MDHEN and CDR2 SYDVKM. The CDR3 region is CASSSRFEGRPYNEQFF. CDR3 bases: TGTGCCAGCAGTTCCCGTTTTGAGGGCCGACCGTACAATGAGCAGTTCTTC.

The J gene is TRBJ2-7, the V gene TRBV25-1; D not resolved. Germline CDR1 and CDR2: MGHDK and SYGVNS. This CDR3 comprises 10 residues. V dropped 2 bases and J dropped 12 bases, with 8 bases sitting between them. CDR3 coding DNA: TGTGCCAGCAGTGAACTAGTCTGGTACTTC. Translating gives CASSELVWYF.

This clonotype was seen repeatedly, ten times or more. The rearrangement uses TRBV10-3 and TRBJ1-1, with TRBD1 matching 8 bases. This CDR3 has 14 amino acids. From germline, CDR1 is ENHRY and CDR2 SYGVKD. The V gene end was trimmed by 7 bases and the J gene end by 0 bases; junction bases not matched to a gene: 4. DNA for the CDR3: TGTGCCATCAACGGACAGGGAATGAACACTGAAGCTTTCTTT. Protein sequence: CAINGQGMNTEAFF.

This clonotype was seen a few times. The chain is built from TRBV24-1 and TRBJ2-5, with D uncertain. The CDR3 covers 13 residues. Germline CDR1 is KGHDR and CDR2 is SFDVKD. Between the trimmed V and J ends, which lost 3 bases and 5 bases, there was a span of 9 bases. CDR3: CATSDPGSETQYF. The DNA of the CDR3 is TGTGCCACCAGTGATCCAGGATCGGAGACCCAGTACTTC.

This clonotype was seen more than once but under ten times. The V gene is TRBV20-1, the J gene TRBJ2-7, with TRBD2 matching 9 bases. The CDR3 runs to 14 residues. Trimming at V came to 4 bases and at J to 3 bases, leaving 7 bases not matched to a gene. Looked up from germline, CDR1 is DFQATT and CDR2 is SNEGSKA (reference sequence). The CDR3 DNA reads TGCAGTGCTACAGGGACTAGCAAACACTACGAGCAGTACTTC. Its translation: CSATGTSKHYEQYF.

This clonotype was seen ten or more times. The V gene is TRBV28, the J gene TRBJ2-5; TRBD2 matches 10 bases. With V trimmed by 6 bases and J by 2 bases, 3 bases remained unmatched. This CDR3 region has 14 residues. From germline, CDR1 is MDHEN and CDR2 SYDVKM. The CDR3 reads CASSEREGQETQYF. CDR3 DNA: TGTGCCAGCAGCGAGCGGGAGGGTCAAGAGACCCAGTACTTC.

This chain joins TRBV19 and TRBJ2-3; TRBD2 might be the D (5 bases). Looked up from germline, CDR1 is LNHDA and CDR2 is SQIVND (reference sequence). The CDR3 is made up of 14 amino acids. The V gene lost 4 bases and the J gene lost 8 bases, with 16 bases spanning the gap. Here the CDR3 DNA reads TGTGCCAGTAGTAGGGGAGCGGTACTGGGTACGCAGTATTTT. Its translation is CASSRGAVLGTQYF.

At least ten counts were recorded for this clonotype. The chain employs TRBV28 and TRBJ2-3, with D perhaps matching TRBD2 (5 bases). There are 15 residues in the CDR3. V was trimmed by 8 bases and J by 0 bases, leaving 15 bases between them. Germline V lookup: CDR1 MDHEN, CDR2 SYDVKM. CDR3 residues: CASQSRGGSTDTQYF. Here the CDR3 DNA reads TGTGCCAGCCAAAGCCGAGGCGGGAGCACAGATACGCAGTATTTT.

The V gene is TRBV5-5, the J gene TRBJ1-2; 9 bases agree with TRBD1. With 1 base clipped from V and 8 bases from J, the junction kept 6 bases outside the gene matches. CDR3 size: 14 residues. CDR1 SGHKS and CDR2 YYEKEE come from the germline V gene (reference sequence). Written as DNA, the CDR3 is TGTGCCAGCAGCTTGAGGCTGGGACAGGGCGGCTACACCTTC. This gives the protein CASSLRLGQGGYTF. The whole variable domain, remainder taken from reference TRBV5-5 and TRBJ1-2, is DAGVTQSPTHLIKTRGQQVTLRCSPISGHKSVSWYQQVLGQGPQFIFQYYEKEERGRGNFPDRFSARQFPNYSSELNVNALLLGDSALYLCASSLRLGQGGYTFGSGTRLTVV.

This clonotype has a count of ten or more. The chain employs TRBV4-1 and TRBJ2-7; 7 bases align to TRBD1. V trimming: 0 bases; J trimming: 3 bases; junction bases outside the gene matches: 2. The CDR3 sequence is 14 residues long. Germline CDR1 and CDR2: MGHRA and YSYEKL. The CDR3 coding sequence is TGCGCCAGCAGCCAAGATCACAGGGGCTACGAGCAGTACGTC. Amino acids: CASSQDHRGYEQYV.

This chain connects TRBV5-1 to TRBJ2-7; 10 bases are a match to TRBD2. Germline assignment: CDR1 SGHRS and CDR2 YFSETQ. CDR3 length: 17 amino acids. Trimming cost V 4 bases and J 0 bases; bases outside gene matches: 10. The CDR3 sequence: CASSLGVAGGFSYEQYF. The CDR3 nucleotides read TGCGCCAGCAGCCTCGGAGTAGCGGGAGGATTCTCCTACGAGCAGTACTTC.

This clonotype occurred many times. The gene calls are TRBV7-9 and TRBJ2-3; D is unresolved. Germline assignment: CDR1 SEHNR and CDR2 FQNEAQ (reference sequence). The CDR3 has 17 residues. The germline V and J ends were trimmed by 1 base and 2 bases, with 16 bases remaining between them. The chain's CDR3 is CASSLGGDSRDTDTQYF. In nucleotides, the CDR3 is TGTGCCAGCAGCTTAGGCGGCGACTCGCGAGACACAGATACGCAGTATTTT.